This T cell receptor (beta chain) came from a study of human T cells and chemical hapten exposure. Study details: Patients got weekly scalp diphenylcyclopropenone doses over the approximately 25-week study. Alopecia universalis, totalis or areata was present in patients who were mostly female.

In its sample, this clonotype was seen a few times. This sample's time point: patch test 3, about 24 weeks after DPC sensitization. Treatment denoted: therapeutic diphenylcyclopropenone sensitization with weekly scalp DPC. It was from unfractionated whole blood that total RNA was extracted. Germline-derived CDR1 and CDR2 are SGHKS and YYEKEE (reference sequence). The CDR3 has 15 residues. The germline V and J ends were trimmed by 0 bases and 1 base, with 7 bases remaining between them. Single cDNA molecules in the library carried unique molecular identifiers attached during preparation. TCRdb reanalysed the RACE reads using MiXCR and keeps one entry per CDR3 protein. This sample has 100,000 to 120,000 distinct CDR3 sequences; approximately 36% occur once, and the top ten carry more than 2.5%.

The TCR originated in a man between 40 and 49 years old with alopecia areata. Some clones in this sample may be carry-over from other donors' samples. The sample was whole blood, taken in connection with sensitization to the hapten diphenylcyclopropenone (DPC). The chain has TRBV5-5 and TRBJ2-2; D unclear. The CDR3 DNA reads TGTGCCAGCAGCTTGGACGCGGTGAACACCGGGGAGCTGTTTTTT. Amino acid sequence: CASSLDAVNTGELFF. Full variable domain (rest looked up from reference TRBV5-5 and TRBJ2-2): DAGVTQSPTHLIKTRGQQVTLRCSPISGHKSVSWYQQVLGQGPQFIFQYYEKEERGRGNFPDRFSARQFPNYSSELNVNALLLGDSALYLCASSLDAVNTGELFFGEGSRLTVL.